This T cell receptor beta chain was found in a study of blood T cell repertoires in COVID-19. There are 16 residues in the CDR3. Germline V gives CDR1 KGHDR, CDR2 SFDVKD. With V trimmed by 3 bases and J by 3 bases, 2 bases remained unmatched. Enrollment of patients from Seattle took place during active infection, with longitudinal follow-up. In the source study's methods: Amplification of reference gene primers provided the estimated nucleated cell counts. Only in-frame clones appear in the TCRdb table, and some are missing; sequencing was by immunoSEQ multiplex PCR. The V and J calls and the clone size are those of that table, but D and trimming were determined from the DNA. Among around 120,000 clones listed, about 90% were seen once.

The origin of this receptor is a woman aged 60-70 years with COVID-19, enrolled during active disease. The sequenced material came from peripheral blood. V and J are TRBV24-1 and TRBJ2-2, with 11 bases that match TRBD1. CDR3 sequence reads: CATSDQGQGDTGELFF. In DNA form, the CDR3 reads TGTGCCACCAGTGATCAGGGACAGGGGGACACCGGGGAGCTGTTTTTT.